Listed here is a single TCR beta chain. This clonotype was picked up many times. The specificity of this receptor is unknown. The record has no base qualities; no much larger clone is one base away. Library prep was done by 5' RACE. Sequencing was carried out with a NextSeq 500. To correct for sequencing error and PCR bias, the TCR library protocol tagged individual cDNA molecules with unique molecular identifiers. Both TCR alpha and beta chains were sequenced, and tight co-correlation was observed between alpha and beta sequence abundances in each sample. Per the authors' processing: Decombinator V4 was used to perform V gene, J gene and CDR3 annotation of TCR sequences. TCRs were defined as expanded if a significant change between any two time points was detected under a Poisson model with p below 0.0001. Abundances of TCRs were expressed as counts per million after normalisation to the total number of TCRs sequenced in each sample. TRAV1-2 paired with TRAJ12, TRAJ20 or TRAJ33 defined MAIT TCRs, while TRAV10 paired with TRAJ18 defined iNKT TCRs. A search of VDJdb, accessed on 1 November 2021, was run for TCRs annotated to CMV, EBV and SARS-CoV-2, with TCRs annotated for multiple antigens excluded. TCRdb's own reprocessing of the public reads used fastp at Q25 and MiXCR and kept productive beta chains. A single entry per CDR3 protein holds the most common genes and DNA from its merged rows. TCRdb's processing, not the authors', yielded these V and J calls. The sample table records roughly 40,000 distinct CDR3 sequences; around 6.8% of these occur just once. The ten largest clones represent roughly 5.1% of the sample.

This entry is derived from a study of early T cells in non-severe SARS-CoV-2 infection (dated by TCRdb to about 2021). The study in broad terms: Because TCR sequencing relied on bulk RNA taken from unsorted whole blood, pairing of alpha and beta chains was not possible. General study outcomes and caveats: VDJdb matching was skewed toward anti-spike CD8 responses and likely underestimated virus-specific expansions by missing private and CD4 specificities.

CDR1 and CDR2 were assigned from the germline V gene (reference sequence) as GTSNPN and SVGIG. V is reduced by 3 bases and J by 4 bases, leaving a spacing of 16 bases between them. The CDR3 contains 15 residues, cysteine and phenylalanine counted. CDR3 DNA only is kept here, 45 bases in frame from base 1. The study was a case-control design nested within a healthcare worker cohort in London, UK, with weekly nasopharyngeal swab PCR tests and blood sampling. Healthcare workers were recruited between 23 and 31 March 2020, during the week of the UK lockdown, and were followed weekly for up to roughly 16 weeks.

Sequences were obtained from whole blood. Rearrangement joined TRBV30 to TRBJ1-5; TRBD1 is perhaps the D gene, given 6 matching bases. This receptor was taken from an adult who was a healthcare worker with PCR-confirmed SARS-CoV-2 infection or an uninfected control (not recorded which). DNA sequence: TGTGCCTGGAGGGGGCGGGGGCCGCCGAATCAGCCCCAGCATTTT. It translates as CAWRGRGPPNQPQHF.